The rows below give T cell receptor beta chains drawn from one sample of a study of blood T cell repertoires in COVID-19. Profiling relied on immunoSEQ multiplex PCR, and the TCRdb table lists in-frame clones only, not all of them. The data contain some 180,000 clones, around nine tenths of them singletons. Sequencing was done on a sample of peripheral blood. These receptors were obtained from a woman of 80 years or more with COVID-19, enrolled during active disease. Each CDR3 is given with its conserved first and last residue. A D gene is named only where the DNA matches it firmly. Some rows mark clone size as missing; the rest say once, few, many or name a class of expanded clone.

v_gene	j_gene	abundance	d_gene	len	CDR3aa	CDR3nt
TRBV6-5	TRBJ2-7	few	TRBD2	15	CASRAGTSGRSEQYF	TGTGCCAGCAGAGCCGGGACTAGCGGGAGGAGCGAGCAGTACTTC
TRBV4-3	TRBJ2-7	.	.	13	CASSQEGGDEQYF	TGCGCCAGCAGCCAAGAAGGGGGAGACGAGCAGTACTTC
TRBV28	TRBJ2-4	.	.	13	CASRLNQKNIQYF	TGTGCCAGCAGGCTGAACCAGAAAAACATTCAGTACTTC
TRBV7-2	TRBJ2-2	.	TRBD2	15	CASSQREQGTGELFF	TGTGCCAGCAGCCAGCGGGAGCAGGGCACCGGGGAGCTGTTTTTT
TRBV28	TRBJ2-2	.	TRBD1	16	CASSRPGQGDTGELFF	TGTGCCAGCAGTCGCCCCGGACAGGGCGATACCGGGGAGCTGTTTTTT
TRBV5-1	TRBJ1-4	.	.	15	CASSFLVAGDEKLFF	TGCGCCAGCAGCTTTTTGGTGGCAGGGGATGAAAAACTGTTTTTT
TRBV19	TRBJ2-7	.	.	14	CASMGPRGSDEQYF	TGTGCCAGTATGGGTCCCCGGGGGTCCGACGAGCAGTACTTC
TRBV15	TRBJ1-1	once	.	14	CATSGTGWGTEAFF	TGTGCCACCAGCGGCACAGGGTGGGGCACTGAAGCTTTCTTT
TRBV27	TRBJ1-2	.	TRBD1	15	CASSSTGGVSYGYTF	TGTGCCAGCAGCAGTACAGGGGGCGTCTCCTATGGCTACACCTTC
TRBV18	TRBJ1-5	.	.	16	CASSAPGVPSNQPQHF	TGTGCCAGCTCAGCCCCAGGGGTCCCTAGCAATCAGCCCCAGCATTTT
TRBV7-9	TRBJ1-1	.	.	13	CASSQGVNTEAFF	TGTGCCAGCAGCCAAGGGGTCAACACTGAAGCTTTCTTT
TRBV6-5	TRBJ1-1	.	TRBD1	14	CASSRDRVLTEAFF	TGTGCCAGCAGTAGGGACAGGGTCCTCACTGAAGCTTTCTTT
TRBV6-5	TRBJ2-2	.	.	12	CASSRGTGELFF	TGTGCCAGCAGTCGGGGAACCGGGGAGCTGTTTTTT
TRBV3-1/TRBV3-2	TRBJ2-1	.	.	16	CASSQFLMSSYNEQFF	TGTGCCAGCAGCCAATTCCTAATGAGCTCCTACAATGAGCAGTTCTTC
TRBV5-1	TRBJ2-5	many	TRBD2	15	CASSQGGSGQETQYF	TGCGCCAGCAGCCAGGGCGGGAGTGGACAAGAGACCCAGTACTTC
TRBV29-1	TRBJ1-1	once	.	13	CSVSKSGIAEAFF	TGCAGCGTTAGTAAGAGTGGTATCGCTGAAGCTTTCTTT
TRBV6-2/TRBV6-3	TRBJ2-1	.	.	16	CASSPLGAAFVDEQFF	TGTGCCAGCAGCCCCCTAGGCGCGGCCTTTGTGGATGAGCAGTTCTTC
TRBV15	TRBJ2-5	.	.	15	CATSRDPTSGETQYF	TGTGCCACCAGCAGAGACCCGACTAGTGGGGAGACCCAGTACTTC
TRBV28	TRBJ1-2	.	.	12	CASSLAYYGYTF	TGTGCCAGCAGTTTAGCGTACTATGGCTACACCTTC
TRBV7-2	TRBJ2-3	.	TRBD1	15	CASSSWGQSTDTQYF	TGTGCCAGCAGCTCATGGGGACAGAGCACAGATACGCAGTATTTT
TRBV10-3	TRBJ1-4	.	.	15	CAISRQEGTNEKLFF	TGTGCCATCAGTCGACAAGAGGGCACTAATGAAAAACTGTTTTTT
TRBV9	TRBJ2-2	.	TRBD2	16	CASSVGGGRTTGELFF	TGTGCCAGCAGCGTGGGTGGCGGGAGGACGACCGGGGAGCTGTTTTTT
TRBV7-9	TRBJ2-1	.	.	13	CASSLEVKNEQFF	TGTGCCAGCAGCTTGGAGGTTAAAAATGAGCAGTTCTTC
TRBV28	TRBJ1-2	.	TRBD1	16	CASSRGQGARMVGYTF	TGTGCCAGCAGCCGCGGACAGGGGGCGCGTATGGTCGGCTACACCTTC
TRBV4-2	TRBJ2-7	few	TRBD1	17	CASSQLFTGTDSYEQYF	TGTGCCAGCAGCCAACTCTTTACCGGGACAGACTCCTACGAGCAGTACTTC
TRBV9	TRBJ2-3	once	.	12	CASSVGLGTQYF	TGTGCCAGCAGCGTGGGGCTTGGTACGCAGTATTTT
TRBV28	TRBJ2-2	.	TRBD1	16	CASSLRTGVGNGELFF	TGTGCCAGCAGCCTGCGGACAGGGGTCGGGAACGGGGAGCTGTTTTTT
TRBV7-2	TRBJ1-2	.	TRBD1	14	CASTPTGTVYGYTF	TGTGCCAGCACCCCAACCGGGACAGTTTATGGCTACACCTTC
TRBV28	TRBJ2-1	once	TRBD1	13	CASSGQGRNEQFF	TGTGCCAGCAGCGGACAGGGGCGCAATGAGCAGTTCTTC
TRBV20-1	TRBJ1-2	.	.	10	CSATLDGYTF	TGCAGTGCTACGTTAGATGGCTACACCTTC
TRBV5-1	TRBJ2-2	once	.	14	CASSIAENTGELFF	TGCGCCAGCAGCATAGCGGAGAACACCGGGGAGCTGTTTTTT
TRBV19	TRBJ1-2	.	TRBD1	14	CASSMGQTNYGYTF	TGTGCCAGTAGTATGGGACAGACCAACTATGGCTACACCTTC
TRBV28	TRBJ2-3	.	TRBD2	15	CASSASSGRANTQYF	TGTGCCAGCAGTGCCTCTAGCGGGAGGGCCAATACGCAGTATTTT